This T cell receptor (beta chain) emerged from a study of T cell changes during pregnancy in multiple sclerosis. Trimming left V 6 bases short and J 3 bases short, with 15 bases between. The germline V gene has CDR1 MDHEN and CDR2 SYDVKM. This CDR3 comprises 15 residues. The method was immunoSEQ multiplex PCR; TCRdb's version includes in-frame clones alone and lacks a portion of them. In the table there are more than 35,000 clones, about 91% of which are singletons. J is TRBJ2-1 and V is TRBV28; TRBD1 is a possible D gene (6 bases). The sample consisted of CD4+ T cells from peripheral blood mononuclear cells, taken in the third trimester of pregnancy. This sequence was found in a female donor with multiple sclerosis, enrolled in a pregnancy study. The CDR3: CASRDWGQHYNEQFF. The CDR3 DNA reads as TGTGCCAGCAGGGACTGGGGACAACACTACAATGAGCAGTTCTTC.